This record covers a single T cell receptor beta chain. No antigen is known for it. Time point defined: week 5, during vaccination. Every vaccine dose comprised 300 ug of mutant IDH1 20-mer peptide plus topical imiquimod. The study enrolled donors with new WHO grade 3 or 4 IDH1-mutant, ATRX-lost astrocytomas. These data are taken from a study of a mutant IDH1 vaccine in newly diagnosed glioma. Repertoires were generated with immunoSEQ multiplex PCR, while TCRdb's copy carries only in-frame clones and drops some. The sample gives around 36,000 clones, roughly 90% of which show up once; around 3% is in the top ten. Trimming stripped 0 bases from V and 12 bases from J, with 15 bases between. Germline V CDR1 and CDR2: ENHRY, SYGVKD. This CDR3 contains 13 residues.

The gene calls are TRBV10-3 and TRBJ2-7, with D unclear. The sequence was collected from a man over 45 with glioma. Sample: PBMCs, taken from a glioma patient whose treatment included an IDH1 peptide vaccine. Here the CDR3 reads CAISESSLLGRYF. The DNA for the CDR3 is TGTGCCATCAGTGAGTCGAGTCTCCTCGGGCGGTACTTC.